Listed here are 2 T cell receptor beta chains from one sample, sequenced in a study of blood T cells in healthy people across ages. Sample-barcoded 5' priming and a J-beta primer mix drove a second PCR of about 6 to 12 cycles. TCRdb passed the 5' RACE reads through MiXCR, listing each CDR3 protein once. This sample has approximately 800,000 distinct CDR3 sequences; around 25% occur once, and the top ten carry around 3%. These same data were also listed under a study on T cells of mothers and their children.

The sample was blood. The receptor source for this set is a boy younger than 18 in good health.

This clonotype was seen only a few times. The rearrangement links TRBV19 to TRBJ2-3; D is perhaps TRBD1 or TRBD2 (5 bases each). Germline CDR1 is LNHDA and CDR2 is SQIVND (reference sequence). There are 15 residues in the CDR3. V lost 9 bases and J lost 1, with 17 bases in between. This CDR3 is CASRVRAERTDTQYF. Written as DNA, the CDR3 is TGTGCCAGCAGGGTGAGGGCGGAACGCACAGATACGCAGTATTTT. Supplemented by reference TRBV19 and TRBJ2-3, the full variable domain reads DGGITQSPKYLFRKEGQNVTLSCEQNLNHDAMYWYRQDPGQGLRLIYYSQIVNDFQKGDIAEGYSVSREKKESFPLTVTSAQKNPTAFYLCASRVRAERTDTQYFGPGTRLTVL.

V gene TRBV12-3 or TRBV12-4 combines with J gene TRBJ2-2; TRBD1 is a possible D gene (6 bases). Trimming removed 3 bases at V and 0 bases at J, with 11 bases between. The CDR3 runs to 16 residues. In DNA, the CDR3 is TGTGCCAGCAGTTTCCTCGGGACACCGAACACCGGGGAGCTGTTTTTT. The encoded protein is CASSFLGTPNTGELFF.